This T cell receptor beta chain was identified in a study of cytomegalovirus exposure and HLA in healthy donors. Study summary: A previous analysis identified 90 million to 140 million unique TCR beta sequences derived from around 200 million T cells.

The PCR used 60 Vbeta and 13 Jbeta primers. The protocol was immunoSEQ multiplex PCR, while the TCRdb copy is restricted to in-frame clones and leaves out a portion. The sample holds around 120,000 clones; around 70% are singletons and the top ten take approximately 3.8%. The specimen was PBMCs. The sequence derives from a woman aged 40 to 50 in good health and CMV-seronegative.

In DNA form, the CDR3 reads TGTGCCAGCAGTCACAGGCCCACCGGGGAGCTGTTTTTT. As protein: CASSHRPTGELFF. The rearrangement joins TRBV6-5 to TRBJ2-2; possibly TRBD1 for D (5 bases). CDR1 and CDR2 from the germline V gene are MNHEY and SVGAGI. This CDR3 contains 13 residues. The germline V and J ends were trimmed by 5 bases and 4 bases, with 8 bases remaining between them.